The TCR beta chain described here comes from a study of T-cell reconstitution after alpha-beta-depleted transplantation in children. Germline loops: CDR1 MNHEY, CDR2 SMNVEV (reference sequence). The CDR3 runs to 17 residues. With regard to this clonotype: Its ends do not fully match the called genes, so a read error is possible.

Construction of the TCRbeta library involved unique molecular identifiers. TCRdb called the PCR reads again in MiXCR, with one record for every CDR3 protein. This table holds 350,000 to 500,000 distinct CDR3 sequences, around two fifths found once. The material sequenced was PBMCs, taken before TCRalphabeta/CD19-depleted stem cell transplant. The TCR was taken from a girl aged 2-9 years with aplastic anemia, due to receive a stem cell transplant. The rearrangement links TRBV27 to TRBJ2-1, with 7 bases lining up with TRBD2. The CDR3 loop is CASSPGGGPSSHNEQFF. The CDR3, as DNA: TGTGCCAGCAGTCCCGGCGGGGGACCCTCCTCCCACAATGAGCAGTTCTTC.